Included here is one T cell receptor (beta chain) sequence, with context. Its matching antigen is unknown. The junction does not match germline at one end; this may be a read error. From 300 to 450 ng of RNA, a library with molecular barcoded alpha/delta and beta/gamma adaptors was made. TCRdb re-analysed the reads in MiXCR, keeping a single row per CDR3 protein. The table lists fewer than 45,000 distinct CDR3 sequences, about an eighth of them singletons. This sample is part of a study of read filtering for tumor transcriptome and immune sequencing. Across the study: IR-seq gave about 4.05 to 11 million TCR reads per sample; RNA-seq gave roughly 80 to 1273. Notes on the study in general: Dropping single-read clonotypes raised IR-seq and RNA-seq shared-clonotype correlation. Even smaller IR-seq throughput identified most shared clonotypes. In IR-seq, single-read clonotypes were roughly 80% of clonotypes but approximately 3.2% of reads.

The sample consisted of a population of CD138-negative cells sorted from bone marrow. This TCR derives from a donor over 35 with multiple myeloma.

This CDR3 reads CAGSVALSGANEQFF. The CDR3 DNA is TGTGCCGGCAGCGTAGCTCTTAGCGGGGCGAATGAGCAGTTCTTC. This chain connects TRBV9 to TRBJ2-1; TRBD2 matches at 8 bases. This CDR3 is built from 15 residues. Per the germline V gene, CDR1 is SGDLS and CDR2 is YYNGEE.